This T cell receptor beta chain derives from a study of blood T cell repertoires in COVID-19. This table comes from immunoSEQ multiplex PCR, and its TCRdb copy is limited to in-frame clones, with some not included. Of about 240,000 clones in the sample, roughly 80% were seen once. Trimming stripped 4 bases from V and 5 bases from J, with 11 bases between. Looked up from germline, CDR1 is LNHDA and CDR2 is SQIVND (reference sequence). This CDR3 region has 13 residues. This TCR was recovered from a middle-aged woman who had been exposed to COVID-19. The sequenced sample consisted of PBMCs or T cells enriched from blood (not recorded which). V is TRBV19 and J is TRBJ1-1; no clear D. The CDR3 is CASSTLAKTEAFF. CDR3 in DNA: TGTGCCAGTAGTACTTTAGCTAAGACTGAAGCTTTCTTT.